This passage covers 25 T cell receptor beta chains from one sample sequenced in a study of cytomegalovirus exposure and HLA in healthy donors. The repertoire was sequenced with immunoSEQ multiplex PCR; TCRdb's copy has only in-frame clones and lacks some. Here the sample spans tens of thousands of clones, around 90% being singletons. Input material: PBMCs. The source is a woman under 30 in good health and CMV-seropositive.

The chain is built from TRBV25-1 and TRBJ1-2; D possibly corresponds to TRBD1 (6 bases). The CDR3 extends over 15 amino acids. Germline V gives CDR1 MGHDK, CDR2 SYGVNS. Trimming left V 1 base short and J 6 bases short, with 15 bases between. CDR3 in amino acids: CASSEWAGEFNGYTF. The CDR3 bases are TGTGCCAGCAGTGAATGGGCAGGGGAGTTCAATGGCTACACCTTC.

V is TRBV2 and J is TRBJ1-2, with D hard to call. Germline CDR1 and CDR2: SNHLY and FYNNEI. With 8 bases removed from V and 7 bases from J, the gap between germline ends came to 8 bases. This CDR3 has 10 amino acids. CDR3 protein: CASAGGGYTF. As DNA, the CDR3 is TGTGCCAGCGCGGGTGGTGGCTACACCTTC.

This rearrangement joins TRBV10-1 to TRBJ1-2; no clear D gene. This CDR3 has 13 residues. Trimming removed 0 bases from V and 4 bases from J, with 6 bases in between. The germline V gene encodes CDR1 WNHNN and CDR2 SYGVQD (reference sequence). The CDR3, as DNA: TGCGCCAGCAGTGAGTCTCACTCCTATGGCTACACCTTC. Translating it yields CASSESHSYGYTF.

The chain links TRBV14 to TRBJ1-2; tentatively, D is TRBD1 (6 bases). In germline, CDR1 is SGHDN, CDR2 FVKESK. This CDR3 is built from 15 residues. V was cut by 4 bases and J by 3 bases, with 15 bases left in between. CDR3 DNA sequence: TGTGCCAGCAGCCCGTGGGACACCTCATACTATGGCTACACCTTC. This encodes CASSPWDTSYYGYTF.

The J gene is TRBJ2-2, the V gene TRBV27; TRBD2 aligns across 7 bases. V lost 2 bases and J lost 2; bases outside the gene matches: 2. CDR3 length: 15 residues. Looked up from germline, CDR1 is MNHEY and CDR2 is SMNVEV (reference sequence). The CDR3 DNA reads TGTGCCAGCAGTTTAGCGGGGGTAAACACCGGGGAGCTGTTTTTT. Amino acid sequence: CASSLAGVNTGELFF.

V is TRBV28 and J is TRBJ2-1, with 10 bases matching TRBD2. The junction had 22 bases not matched to a gene; V was cut back by 8 bases and J by 9 bases. This CDR3 has 18 residues. Per germline, CDR1 MDHEN and CDR2 SYDVKM. The CDR3 region has the DNA TGTGCCAGCTACCCACTCGCTCGGGCTAGCGGGAGAGGGGGTGAGCAGTTCTTC. As protein: CASYPLARASGRGGEQFF. Together with reference TRBV28 and TRBJ2-1, the CDR3 gives the full variable domain: DVKVTQSSRYLVKRTGEKVFLECVQDMDHENMFWYRQDPGLGLRLIYFSYDVKMKEKGDIPEGYSVSREKKERFSLILESASTNQTSMYLCASYPLARASGRGGEQFFGPGTRLTVL.

This chain connects TRBV9 to TRBJ1-1, with D unresolved. CDR3 size: 13 residues. Trimming removed 4 bases at V and 1 base at J, with 8 bases between. CDR1 is SGDLS and CDR2 is YYNGEE in the germline V gene. In nucleotides, the CDR3 is TGTGCCAGCAGCTATAATAAGAACACTGAAGCTTTCTTT. Protein sequence: CASSYNKNTEAFF.

The chain is built from TRBV4-3 and TRBJ1-2, with 10 bases lining up with TRBD1. The CDR3 runs to 16 residues. Germline values: CDR1 LGHNA, CDR2 YSLEER. Germline trimming cut 3 bases from V and 4 bases from J; bases unmatched to any gene: 8. CDR3 in DNA: TGCGCCAGCAGCCACTCAGGGACAGGGGAATCCTATGGCTACACCTTC. This codes for CASSHSGTGESYGYTF.

The chain carries TRBV5-4 and TRBJ1-1; possibly TRBD1 for D (5 bases). This CDR3 is built from 13 residues. CDR1 is SGHNT and CDR2 is YYREEE in the germline V gene (reference sequence). The germline V and J ends were trimmed by 2 bases and 6 bases, with 11 bases remaining between them. CDR3 protein: CASSFGASSEAFF. For the CDR3, the DNA is TGTGCCAGCAGCTTTGGGGCGTCTTCTGAAGCTTTCTTT.

The chain links TRBV27 to TRBJ2-1; 14 nucleotides align to TRBD2. After removal of 8 bases from V and 9 bases from J, the junction contained 6 bases not matched to a gene. The CDR3 is 14 residues long. From germline, CDR1 is MNHEY and CDR2 SMNVEV (reference sequence). The CDR3 sequence is CASSRTSGRLEQFF. As DNA, the CDR3 is TGTGCCAGCTCGAGGACTAGCGGGAGGCTTGAGCAGTTCTTC.

The rearrangement joins TRBV2 to TRBJ1-5; 7 nucleotides match TRBD1. CDR3 length: 13 residues. The trim removed 3 bases at V and 14 bases at J, leaving 10 bases unmatched. Germline lookup yields CDR1 SNHLY and CDR2 FYNNEI. DNA of the CDR3: TGTGCCAGCAGTGAGTTTGAAGGGGGCATCGAGCATTTT. Translation gives CASSEFEGGIEHF.

On this clone: The junction differs from germline at one of its ends, possibly a read error. The V and J genes are TRBV6-1 and TRBJ1-3, with D possibly matching TRBD1 (6 bases). CDR3 length: 15 amino acids. Germline V gene lookup returns CDR1 MNHNS and CDR2 SASEGT. CDR3 residues: CAISEVSAGANTIYF. The CDR3 DNA reads TGTGCCATCAGTGAGGTTTCGGCAGGGGCCAACACCATATATTTT.

This CDR3 reads CASSLRGTGGDTQYF. In DNA form, the CDR3 reads TGTGCCAGCAGCTTAAGGGGGACGGGGGGGGATACGCAGTATTTT. The chain joins TRBV11-3 to TRBJ2-3, with TRBD2 matching over 8 bases. The V gene's germline CDR1 is SGHNT and CDR2 YENEEA. CDR3 size: 15 residues. J gave up 6 bases and V 2 bases, and 7 bases lay outside the gene matches.

The genes are TRBV18 and TRBJ2-3; D gene unclear. Germline V gene lookup returns CDR1 KGHSH and CDR2 LQKENI. Trimming cost V 2 bases and J 4 bases, with 13 bases left between them. There are 15 residues in the CDR3. The CDR3 bases are TGTGCCAGCTCACCAAGACTGACCCTCCCAGATACGCAGTATTTT. The encoded protein is CASSPRLTLPDTQYF.

The chain links TRBV19 to TRBJ2-2; TRBD2 matches at 12 bases. CDR3 length: 16 residues. Germline loops: CDR1 LNHDA, CDR2 SQIVND (reference sequence). V lost 6 bases to trimming and J lost 1 base; unmatched junction nucleotides: 3. This CDR3 is CASSLTSGGNTGELFF. DNA for the CDR3: TGTGCCAGTAGCTTGACTAGCGGGGGGAACACCGGGGAGCTGTTTTTT. Full variable domain (rest looked up from reference TRBV19 and TRBJ2-2): DGGITQSPKYLFRKEGQNVTLSCEQNLNHDAMYWYRQDPGQGLRLIYYSQIVNDFQKGDIAEGYSVSREKKESFPLTVTSAQKNPTAFYLCASSLTSGGNTGELFFGEGSRLTVL.

The chain recombines TRBV18 with TRBJ2-5; TRBD1 agrees at 7 bases. V gave up 3 bases and J gave up 2 bases; unmatched junction bases: 6. Germline V CDR1 and CDR2: KGHSH, LQKENI. This CDR3 contains 15 residues. CDR3 coding DNA: TGTGCCAGCTCACCGAGACAGGGACCACAAGAGACCCAGTACTTC. As protein: CASSPRQGPQETQYF.

The chain carries TRBV7-2 and TRBJ1-1; no clear D. Between the trimmed V and J ends, which lost 5 bases and 1 base, there was a span of 8 bases. The length of the CDR3 is 13 residues. CDR1 SGHTA and CDR2 FQGNSA come from the germline V gene. DNA of the CDR3: TGTGCCAGCAGCCCCCGGGAGAACACTGAAGCTTTCTTT. It is translated as CASSPRENTEAFF.

The chain is built from TRBV2 and TRBJ2-1; maybe TRBD2 (5 bases). Per germline, CDR1 SNHLY and CDR2 FYNNEI. V lost 8 bases and J lost 5, with 10 bases in between. This CDR3 is built from 12 residues. The CDR3 loop reads CASSEEDNEQFF. DNA for the CDR3: TGTGCCAGCTCGGAGGAAGACAATGAGCAGTTCTTC.

The rearrangement links TRBV6-5 to TRBJ2-2, with D perhaps matching TRBD2 (6 bases). Germline assignment: CDR1 MNHEY and CDR2 SVGAGI. The CDR3 runs 14 residues. The ends were cut back, 7 bases at V and 6 bases at J, with 15 bases in the middle. CDR3 residues: CASTTSSEPGELFF. CDR3 coding DNA: TGTGCCAGCACCACTAGCTCGGAACCCGGGGAGCTGTTTTTT.

The genes are TRBV6-4 and TRBJ2-6; D might be TRBD2 (5 bases). CDR3 size: 16 residues. V was clipped by 3 bases and J by 2 bases, with 11 bases between them. The germline gives CDR1 MRHNA, CDR2 SNTAGT. The CDR3 spells CASSERVDTGANVLTF. For the CDR3, the DNA is TGTGCCAGCAGTGAGAGGGTCGATACTGGGGCCAACGTCCTGACTTTC.

This clone was seen a few times. This chain connects TRBV6-4 to TRBJ2-1, with D possibly being TRBD2 (6 bases). Trimming removed 5 bases from V and 0 bases from J, with 11 bases in between. The CDR3 covers 15 residues. Germline V CDR1 and CDR2: MRHNA, SNTAGT. The CDR3 region is CASSPGGSSYNEQFF. The CDR3 DNA is TGTGCCAGCAGTCCTGGGGGGAGCTCCTACAATGAGCAGTTCTTC.

In DNA form, the CDR3 reads TGTGCCTTGAGCGGGGCGGGGGGATACAATGAGCAGTTCTTC. This translates into CALSGAGGYNEQFF. The chain recombines TRBV30 with TRBJ2-1, with 8 bases matching TRBD2. V lost 7 bases to trimming and J lost 4 bases; unmatched junction nucleotides: 9. Per germline, CDR1 GTSNPN and CDR2 SVGIG (reference sequence). The CDR3 runs to 14 residues. Supplemented by reference TRBV30 and TRBJ2-1, the full variable domain reads SQTIHQWPATLVQPVGSPLSLECTVEGTSNPNLYWYRQAAGRGLQLLFYSVGIGQISSEVPQNLSASRPQDRQFILSSKKLLLSDSGFYLCALSGAGGYNEQFFGPGTRLTVL.

The V gene is TRBV30, the J gene TRBJ1-2; TRBD1 matches at 7 bases. This CDR3 region has 14 residues. The germline CDR1 and CDR2 sequences are GTSNPN and SVGIG (reference sequence). The V and J ends lost 3 bases and 3 bases, in that order; junction bases with no gene match: 7. In DNA form, the CDR3 reads TGTGCCTGGAGAGCGACAGGGCTGTACTATGGCTACACCTTC. This codes for CAWRATGLYYGYTF.

This clone has just one count. The genes are TRBV6-6 and TRBJ2-1, with TRBD2 matching 16 bases. The V gene's germline CDR1 is MNHNY and CDR2 SVGAGI (reference sequence). V was pared by 6 bases and J by 12 bases, with 5 bases of the junction left unmatched. The CDR3 has 14 residues. CDR3 sequence reads: CASSAGTSGRGQFF. CDR3 sequence (DNA): TGTGCCAGCAGCGCCGGGACTAGCGGGAGGGGGCAGTTCTTC.

The chain uses TRBV4-3 and TRBJ1-3; D unresolved. With 4 bases removed from V and 4 bases from J, the gap between germline ends came to 14 bases. In germline, CDR1 is LGHNA, CDR2 YSLEER. This CDR3 comprises 15 residues. The CDR3 spells CASSRILGDGNTIYF. The CDR3, as DNA: TGCGCCAGCAGCCGTATTTTGGGAGACGGAAACACCATATATTTT.